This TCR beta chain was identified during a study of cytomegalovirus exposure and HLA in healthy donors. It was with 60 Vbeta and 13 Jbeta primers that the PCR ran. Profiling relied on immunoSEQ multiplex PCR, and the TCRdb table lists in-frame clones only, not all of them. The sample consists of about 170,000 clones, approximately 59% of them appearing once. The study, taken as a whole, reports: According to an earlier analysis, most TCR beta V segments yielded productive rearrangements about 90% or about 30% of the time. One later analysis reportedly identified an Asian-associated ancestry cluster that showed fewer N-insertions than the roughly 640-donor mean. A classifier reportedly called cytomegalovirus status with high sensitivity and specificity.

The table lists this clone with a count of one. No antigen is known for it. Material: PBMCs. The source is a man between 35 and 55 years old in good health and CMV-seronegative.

The CDR3, as DNA: TGTGCCAGCAGTCCCCGTTGGGCAAGCTACGAGCAGTACTTC. Translated, it gives CASSPRWASYEQYF. The rearrangement uses TRBV6-5 and TRBJ2-7; D ambiguous. Germline CDR1 is MNHEY and CDR2 is SVGAGI. The CDR3 spans 14 residues. Between the trimmed V and J ends, which lost 5 bases and 3 bases, there was a span of 14 bases.